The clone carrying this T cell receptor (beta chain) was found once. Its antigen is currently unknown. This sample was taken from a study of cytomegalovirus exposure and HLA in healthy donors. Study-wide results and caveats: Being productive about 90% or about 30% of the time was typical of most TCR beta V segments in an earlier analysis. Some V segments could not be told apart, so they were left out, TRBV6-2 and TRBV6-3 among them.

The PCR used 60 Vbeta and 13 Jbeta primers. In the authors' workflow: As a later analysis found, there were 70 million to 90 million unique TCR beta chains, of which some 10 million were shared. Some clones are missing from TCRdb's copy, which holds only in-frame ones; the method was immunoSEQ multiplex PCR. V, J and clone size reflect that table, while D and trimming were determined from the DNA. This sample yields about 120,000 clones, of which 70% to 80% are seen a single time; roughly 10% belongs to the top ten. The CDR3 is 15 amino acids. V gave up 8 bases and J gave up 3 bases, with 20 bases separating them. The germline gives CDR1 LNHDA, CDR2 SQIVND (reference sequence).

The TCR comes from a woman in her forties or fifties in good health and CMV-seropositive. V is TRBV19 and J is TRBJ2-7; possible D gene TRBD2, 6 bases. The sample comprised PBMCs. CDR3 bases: TGTGCCAGTCAGCCCGGGGCCGGGGGAGGCTACGAGCAGTACTTC. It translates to CASQPGAGGGYEQYF.